These T cell receptor beta chains were read from a single sample in a study of blood T cell repertoires in COVID-19. TCRdb's table, derived via immunoSEQ multiplex PCR, lists solely in-frame clones and lacks some. The sample contains some 120,000 clones, more than 65% of which appear only once. The sequenced sample was peripheral blood. The receptors derive from a human donor in a cohort sampled during active COVID-19. The CDR3 runs from the conserved cysteine through the conserved F or W. The D gene is left open where the match is weak. Size is omitted from some rows. Given values are once, few, many or a class for expanded clones.

clone_size: NA
d_call: NA
j_call: TRBJ2-1
v_call: TRBV5-4
cdr3_aa: CASSFSLNNWDNEQFF
cdr3_nt: TGTGCCAGCAGCTTTAGCTTAAATAATTGGGACAATGAGCAGTTCTTC

clone_size: NA
d_call: NA
j_call: TRBJ2-1
v_call: TRBV7-8
cdr3_aa: CASSLGGSGSYNEQFF
cdr3_nt: TGTGCCAGCAGCCTAGGAGGGTCGGGGTCCTACAATGAGCAGTTCTTC

clone_size: NA
d_call: NA
j_call: TRBJ2-2
v_call: TRBV2
cdr3_aa: CASRGQLNTGELFF
cdr3_nt: TGTGCCAGTCGCGGACAGCTGAACACCGGGGAGCTGTTTTTT

clone_size: NA
d_call: NA
j_call: TRBJ1-2
v_call: TRBV7-9
cdr3_aa: CASSYFGSTGGYTF
cdr3_nt: TGTGCCAGCAGCTACTTCGGTTCGACAGGCGGCTACACCTTC

clone_size: NA
d_call: TRBD2
j_call: TRBJ2-3
v_call: TRBV5-1
cdr3_aa: CASLGLAGTDTQYF
cdr3_nt: TGCGCCAGCCTAGGGCTAGCGGGCACAGATACGCAGTATTTT

clone_size: NA
d_call: TRBD1
j_call: TRBJ2-3
v_call: TRBV5-1
cdr3_aa: CASSLGQGADTQYF
cdr3_nt: TGCGCCAGCAGCTTGGGACAGGGAGCAGATACGCAGTATTTT

clone_size: NA
d_call: TRBD1
j_call: TRBJ1-2
v_call: TRBV18
cdr3_aa: CASSPDRDGYGYTF
cdr3_nt: TGTGCCAGCTCACCGGACAGGGATGGCTATGGCTACACCTTC

clone_size: few
d_call: NA
j_call: TRBJ1-3
v_call: TRBV16
cdr3_aa: CASSQSRTAAGNTIYF
cdr3_nt: TGTGCCAGCAGCCAATCCAGGACAGCTGCTGGAAACACCATATATTTT

clone_size: few
d_call: TRBD2
j_call: TRBJ2-7
v_call: TRBV18
cdr3_aa: CASSPTSGRSYEQYF
cdr3_nt: TGTGCCAGCTCACCGACTAGCGGGAGGTCCTACGAGCAGTACTTC

clone_size: NA
d_call: TRBD1
j_call: TRBJ1-2
v_call: TRBV6-1
cdr3_aa: CASSEGGQGDGYTF
cdr3_nt: TGTGCCAGCAGTGAAGGGGGACAGGGGGACGGCTACACCTTC

clone_size: few
d_call: NA
j_call: TRBJ1-1
v_call: TRBV18
cdr3_aa: CASSPVTEVLAEAFF
cdr3_nt: TGTGCCAGCTCACCCGTGACGGAGGTACTAGCTGAAGCTTTCTTT

clone_size: NA
d_call: NA
j_call: TRBJ1-1
v_call: TRBV30
cdr3_aa: CAWSLNRRNTEAFF
cdr3_nt: TGTGCCTGGAGTCTTAACAGGAGAAACACTGAAGCTTTCTTT

clone_size: NA
d_call: NA
j_call: TRBJ1-6
v_call: TRBV11-2
cdr3_aa: CASSLDLIRDSPLHF
cdr3_nt: TGTGCCAGCAGCTTAGATCTAATCAGGGATTCACCCCTCCACTTT

clone_size: NA
d_call: NA
j_call: TRBJ1-2
v_call: TRBV18
cdr3_aa: CASSPDLRGSRSGYTF
cdr3_nt: TGTGCCAGCTCACCAGATCTACGAGGATCCCGGAGTGGCTACACCTTC

clone_size: NA
d_call: NA
j_call: TRBJ1-3
v_call: TRBV6-6
cdr3_aa: CASSYGDSDSGNTIYF
cdr3_nt: TGTGCCAGCAGTTACGGCGACAGTGACTCTGGAAACACCATATATTTT

clone_size: few
d_call: NA
j_call: TRBJ1-3
v_call: TRBV4-1
cdr3_aa: CASSQALSSGNTIYF
cdr3_nt: TGCGCCAGCAGCCAAGCCCTGAGCTCTGGAAACACCATATATTTT

clone_size: NA
d_call: TRBD1
j_call: TRBJ2-3
v_call: TRBV6-1
cdr3_aa: CASSEVGTGPTDTQYF
cdr3_nt: TGTGCCAGCAGTGAAGTAGGGACAGGGCCCACAGATACGCAGTATTTT

clone_size: NA
d_call: TRBD2
j_call: TRBJ2-7
v_call: TRBV7-2
cdr3_aa: CASTPHRLAGYEQYF
cdr3_nt: TGTGCCAGCACACCACACCGACTAGCGGGTTACGAGCAGTACTTC

clone_size: NA
d_call: NA
j_call: TRBJ2-3
v_call: TRBV5-1
cdr3_aa: CASSLVFSRDTQYF
cdr3_nt: TGCGCCAGCAGCTTGGTTTTCTCCAGAGATACGCAGTATTTT

clone_size: few
d_call: NA
j_call: TRBJ1-6
v_call: TRBV7-6
cdr3_aa: CASSYDSFGSPLHF
cdr3_nt: TGTGCCAGCAGCTATGACAGCTTTGGTTCACCCCTCCACTTT

clone_size: NA
d_call: NA
j_call: TRBJ1-1
v_call: TRBV11-2
cdr3_aa: CASSHPIAGKNTEAFF
cdr3_nt: TGTGCCAGCAGCCATCCCATAGCGGGGAAGAACACTGAAGCTTTCTTT

clone_size: NA
d_call: TRBD2
j_call: TRBJ2-3
v_call: TRBV6-2/TRBV6-3
cdr3_aa: CASSPSLRGVPDTQYF
cdr3_nt: TGTGCCAGCAGCCCTTCTCTTCGGGGGGTCCCAGATACGCAGTATTTT

clone_size: NA
d_call: NA
j_call: TRBJ2-1
v_call: TRBV5-4
cdr3_aa: CASSLRGWNEQFF
cdr3_nt: TGTGCCAGCAGCTTGAGGGGTTGGAATGAGCAGTTCTTC

clone_size: NA
d_call: NA
j_call: TRBJ1-1
v_call: TRBV6-5
cdr3_aa: CASSYSGGARTEAFF
cdr3_nt: TGTGCCAGCAGTTACTCGGGGGGGGCGAGAACTGAAGCTTTCTTT

clone_size: once
d_call: NA
j_call: TRBJ1-2
v_call: TRBV7-9
cdr3_aa: CASSLVPGGYTF
cdr3_nt: TGTGCCAGCAGCTTAGTTCCGGGTGGCTACACCTTC

clone_size: once
d_call: TRBD1
j_call: TRBJ1-1
v_call: TRBV5-1
cdr3_aa: CASSLATGGIEAFF
cdr3_nt: TGCGCCAGCAGCCTTGCGACAGGGGGGATTGAAGCTTTCTTT

clone_size: NA
d_call: NA
j_call: TRBJ2-3
v_call: TRBV2
cdr3_aa: CASMQETSTDTQYF
cdr3_nt: TGTGCCAGCATGCAGGAAACTAGCACAGATACGCAGTATTTT

clone_size: NA
d_call: TRBD2
j_call: TRBJ2-1
v_call: TRBV28
cdr3_aa: CASSRLAGGVNEQFF
cdr3_nt: TGTGCCAGCAGCCGCCTAGCGGGGGGGGTAAATGAGCAGTTCTTC

clone_size: NA
d_call: NA
j_call: TRBJ2-7
v_call: TRBV18
cdr3_aa: CASSPPRGGTAQYF
cdr3_nt: TGTGCCAGCTCACCACCGCGAGGCGGGACTGCGCAGTACTTC

clone_size: NA
d_call: TRBD1
j_call: TRBJ2-1
v_call: TRBV2
cdr3_aa: CASSWGDRGNEQFF
cdr3_nt: TGTGCCAGCAGTTGGGGGGACAGGGGGAATGAGCAGTTCTTC

clone_size: NA
d_call: TRBD1
j_call: TRBJ2-6
v_call: TRBV2
cdr3_aa: CASSRQGRDMTGANVLTF
cdr3_nt: TGTGCCAGCAGTCGACAGGGACGAGATATGACTGGGGCCAACGTCCTGACTTTC

clone_size: NA
d_call: NA
j_call: TRBJ1-1
v_call: TRBV29-1
cdr3_aa: CSVERGGNTEAFF
cdr3_nt: TGCAGCGTTGAGCGGGGGGGAAACACTGAAGCTTTCTTT

clone_size: NA
d_call: TRBD1
j_call: TRBJ1-1
v_call: TRBV6-6
cdr3_aa: CASSYADRATSEAFF
cdr3_nt: TGTGCCAGCAGTTACGCCGACAGGGCAACCTCTGAAGCTTTCTTT

clone_size: NA
d_call: TRBD1
j_call: TRBJ2-5
v_call: TRBV29-1
cdr3_aa: CSVDSGQGFPYF
cdr3_nt: TGCAGCGTTGACTCAGGACAGGGTTTCCCATACTTC

clone_size: NA
d_call: NA
j_call: TRBJ1-1
v_call: TRBV19
cdr3_aa: CASSITPGDAFF
cdr3_nt: TGTGCCAGTAGTATAACCCCAGGGGATGCTTTCTTT

clone_size: NA
d_call: TRBD1
j_call: TRBJ1-2
v_call: TRBV7-9
cdr3_aa: CASSATGNGYTF
cdr3_nt: TGTGCCAGCAGCGCGACAGGGAACGGCTACACCTTC

clone_size: NA
d_call: TRBD2
j_call: TRBJ2-3
v_call: TRBV19
cdr3_aa: CASSTGLADVLASTDTQYF
cdr3_nt: TGTGCCAGTAGTACAGGACTAGCCGACGTTTTAGCTAGCACAGATACGCAGTATTTT

clone_size: NA
d_call: NA
j_call: TRBJ1-3
v_call: TRBV18
cdr3_aa: CASSPESAGFTGNTIYF
cdr3_nt: TGTGCCAGCTCACCCGAATCAGCAGGGTTCACTGGAAACACCATATATTTT